This TCR beta chain was profiled in a study of blood T cell repertoires in COVID-19. V was clipped by 2 bases and J by 2 bases; unmatched bases: 4. The CDR3 consists of 16 residues. CDR1 is LNHDA, CDR2 SQIVND, per germline (reference sequence). This table comes from immunoSEQ multiplex PCR, and its TCRdb copy is limited to in-frame clones, with some not included. The sample holds about 360,000 clones, approximately 88% seen once. The material sequenced was PBMCs or T cells enriched from blood (not recorded which). The TCR comes from a woman aged 40 to 49 with acute COVID-19. The rearrangement joins TRBV19 to TRBJ2-3, with 10 bases lining up with TRBD2. The CDR3 region is CASSILAGGLTDTQYF. CDR3 in DNA: TGTGCCAGTAGTATATTAGCGGGGGGACTCACAGATACGCAGTATTTT.